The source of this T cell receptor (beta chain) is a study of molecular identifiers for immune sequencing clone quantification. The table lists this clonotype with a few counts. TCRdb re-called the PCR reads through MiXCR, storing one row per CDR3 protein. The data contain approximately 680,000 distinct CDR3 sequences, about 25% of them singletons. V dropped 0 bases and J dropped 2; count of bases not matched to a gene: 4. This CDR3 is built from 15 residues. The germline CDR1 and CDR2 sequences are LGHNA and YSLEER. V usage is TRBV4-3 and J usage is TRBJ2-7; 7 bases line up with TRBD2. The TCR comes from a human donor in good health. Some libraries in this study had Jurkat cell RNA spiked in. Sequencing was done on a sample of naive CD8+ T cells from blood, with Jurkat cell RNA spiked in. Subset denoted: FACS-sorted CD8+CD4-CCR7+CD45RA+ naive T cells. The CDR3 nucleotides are TGCGCCAGCAGCCAAGATCGGGGGGACCCCTACGAGCAGTACTTC. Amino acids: CASSQDRGDPYEQYF.